This is a list of T cell receptor beta chains from one sample in a study of monozygotic twins with inflammatory bowel disease. TCRdb reworked the 5' RACE reads into one entry per CDR3 protein, no DNA. Its table records roughly 160,000 distinct CDR3 sequences. The sample comprised blood. The origin of the receptors is a human donor with ulcerative colitis or Crohn's disease, or a healthy co-twin of an affected twin (not recorded which). Both conserved end residues are part of each CDR3.

cdr3_aa j_call v_call
CASSLEGPLAKNIQYF TRBJ2-4 TRBV7-3
CASSRGAGDYGYTF TRBJ1-2 TRBV13
CARSQYRNSPLHF TRBJ1-6 TRBV3-1
CASSPHQGGVSPLHF TRBJ1-6 TRBV12-3/TRBV12-4
CAISESIDRRSGNTIYF TRBJ1-3 TRBV10-3
CASGTGVPEAFF TRBJ1-1 TRBV2
CATSDAGTANNEQFF TRBJ2-1 TRBV24-1
CASMGQLNEKLFF TRBJ1-4 TRBV6-6
CASSFVQESYNEQFF TRBJ2-1 TRBV12-3/TRBV12-4
CASSYSGQGVNEQFF TRBJ2-1 TRBV6-5
CASSLRTSGSHNEQFF TRBJ2-1 TRBV5-1
CASSLGELVSPLHF TRBJ1-6 TRBV5-1
CASSQGVSVNTEAFF TRBJ1-1 TRBV3-1
CASSAVGQGTDEQYF TRBJ2-7 TRBV5-1
CSSSGSSYNEQSF TRBJ2-1 TRBV29-1
CSVEDGRGSYEQYF TRBJ2-7 TRBV29-1
CASSRATGSTEAFF TRBJ1-1 TRBV5-1
CSARGGRLNEQYF TRBJ2-7 TRBV20-1
CASSGGDRAGNEQFF TRBJ2-1 TRBV5-1
CASTPWEGSYNEQFF TRBJ2-1 TRBV5-4
CSATPGGVYEQYF TRBJ2-7 TRBV20-1
CASSFPGSQETQYF TRBJ2-5 TRBV7-2
CASSLGAGGELFF TRBJ2-2 TRBV5-1
CASSLTRALRETQYF TRBJ2-5 TRBV7-6
CASSIGQGGYEQYF TRBJ2-7 TRBV6-1
CSAHTGSDYGYTF TRBJ1-2 TRBV20-1
CASSLSLQVGGTQYF TRBJ2-5 TRBV7-2
CASSLTPGLAGPTDTQYF TRBJ2-3 TRBV4-1
CASSVTAYRDGTDTQYF TRBJ2-3 TRBV9